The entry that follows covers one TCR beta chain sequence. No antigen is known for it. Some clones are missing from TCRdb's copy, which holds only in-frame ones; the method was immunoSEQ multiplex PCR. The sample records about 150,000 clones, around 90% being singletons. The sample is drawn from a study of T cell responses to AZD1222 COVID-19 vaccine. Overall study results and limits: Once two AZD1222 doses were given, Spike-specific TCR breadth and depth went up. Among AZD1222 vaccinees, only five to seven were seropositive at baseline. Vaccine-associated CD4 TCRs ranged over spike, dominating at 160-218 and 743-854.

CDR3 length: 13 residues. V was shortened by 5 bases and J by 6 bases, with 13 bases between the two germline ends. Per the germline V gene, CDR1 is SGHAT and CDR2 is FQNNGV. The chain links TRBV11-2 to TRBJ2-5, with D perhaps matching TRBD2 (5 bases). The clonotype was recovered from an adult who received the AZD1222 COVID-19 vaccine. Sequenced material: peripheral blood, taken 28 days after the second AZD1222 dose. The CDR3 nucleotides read TGTGCCAGCAGCGGACTGGAACGGAAGACCCAGTACTTC. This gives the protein CASSGLERKTQYF.